This T cell receptor (beta chain) emerged from a study of neoadjuvant nivolumab and ipilimumab in lung cancer. General study findings and limits: Resected tumors had greater TCR richness and clonality than uninvolved lung.

The CDR3 is 14 residues long. Trimming took off 0 bases at V and 4 bases at J, with 10 bases between the two ends. Germline assignment: CDR1 SGHNT and CDR2 YYREEE (reference sequence). Sequencing used immunoSEQ multiplex PCR; TCRdb keeps in-frame clones, though not all of them. Among over 25,000 clones, about 75% were seen once, and the ten largest hold roughly 20%. In this sample, this clone turned up a few times. Its matching antigen is unknown. The chain couples TRBV5-4 to TRBJ1-2; D ambiguous. The material sequenced was tumor tissue, taken after neoadjuvant nivolumab, alone or with ipilimumab, at or shortly before surgery. The TCR comes from an adult with non-small cell lung cancer. The CDR3 DNA sequence: TGTGCCAGCAGCTTGGCCCCAGAATCCTATGGCTACACCTTC. Its translation: CASSLAPESYGYTF. Together with reference TRBV5-4 and TRBJ1-2, the CDR3 gives the full variable domain: ETGVTQSPTHLIKTRGQQVTLRCSSQSGHNTVSWYQQALGQGPQFIFQYYREEENGRGNFPPRFSGLQFPNYSSELNVNALELDDSALYLCASSLAPESYGYTFGSGTRLTVV.